A selection of T cell receptor beta chains follows, all from one sample in a study of radiotherapy plus CTLA-4 blockade in lung cancer. Sequencing was performed with immunoSEQ multiplex PCR; in TCRdb, only in-frame clones are kept and a portion is missing. This sample yields roughly 55,000 clones, of which 72% are seen a single time; around 8.8% belongs to the top ten. Sample: peripheral blood, taken from a patient treated with radiotherapy plus ipilimumab. The receptors were gathered from a human donor with non-small cell lung cancer whose response to radiotherapy plus ipilimumab could not be evaluated. CDR3s include the opening cysteine and the closing phenylalanine or tryptophan. The D gene is left open where the match is weak. A clone size is listed for some rows: how often the clone was seen (once, few, many), or a class if it is expanded.

j_gene: TRBJ1-2; d_gene: TRBD1; v_gene: TRBV2; abundance: -; CDR3nt: TGTGCCAGCAGTGAAGGGGGGACAGACCCCTATGGCTACACCTTC; CDR3aa: CASSEGGTDPYGYTF
j_gene: TRBJ1-2; d_gene: -; v_gene: TRBV28; abundance: -; CDR3nt: TGTGCCAGCGCCCTCCAGGGGCACTATGGCTACACCTTC; CDR3aa: CASALQGHYGYTF
j_gene: TRBJ1-2; d_gene: -; v_gene: TRBV7-2; abundance: -; CDR3nt: TGTGCCAGCAGCGACAATGGGACTCCACCCTTAGGCTACACCTTC; CDR3aa: CASSDNGTPPLGYTF
j_gene: TRBJ2-1; d_gene: -; v_gene: TRBV30; abundance: -; CDR3nt: TGTGCCTGGAGTGTAACGGGGTATTCCTACAATGAGCAGTTCTTC; CDR3aa: CAWSVTGYSYNEQFF
j_gene: TRBJ2-1; d_gene: -; v_gene: TRBV10-2; abundance: -; CDR3nt: TGCGCCAGCAGTGTAATCGATGCCCGGTCCTACAATGAGCAGTTCTTC; CDR3aa: CASSVIDARSYNEQFF
j_gene: TRBJ2-4; d_gene: -; v_gene: TRBV4-1; abundance: -; CDR3nt: TGCGCCAGCAGCCAAGATCCGGGGTCCAAAAACATTCAGTACTTC; CDR3aa: CASSQDPGSKNIQYF
j_gene: TRBJ2-7; d_gene: -; v_gene: TRBV5-1; abundance: -; CDR3nt: TGCGCCAGCAGCTTGGCAGGGCTCGAGCAGTACTTC; CDR3aa: CASSLAGLEQYF
j_gene: TRBJ2-5; d_gene: TRBD2; v_gene: TRBV6-4; abundance: -; CDR3nt: TGTGCCAGCAGTGACCCTAGACTAGCGGGGGGCCTAAAAGTCCAAGAGACCCAGTACTTC; CDR3aa: CASSDPRLAGGLKVQETQYF
j_gene: TRBJ2-2; d_gene: -; v_gene: TRBV10-3; abundance: -; CDR3nt: TGTGCCATCAGTGACCAGGAACTCAACACCGGGGAGCTGTTTTTT; CDR3aa: CAISDQELNTGELFF
j_gene: TRBJ1-1; d_gene: -; v_gene: TRBV9; abundance: -; CDR3nt: TGTGCCAGCAGCATCGGACTCGATAACACTGAAGCTTTCTTT; CDR3aa: CASSIGLDNTEAFF
j_gene: TRBJ1-3; d_gene: -; v_gene: TRBV4-3; abundance: -; CDR3nt: TGCGCCAGCAGCCAAGATCTTAGCCAGGGAAACACCATATATTTT; CDR3aa: CASSQDLSQGNTIYF
j_gene: TRBJ1-5; d_gene: -; v_gene: TRBV5-1; abundance: -; CDR3nt: TGCGCCAGCAGCTTGGCCCCAGGGGGCAATCAGCCCCAGCATTTT; CDR3aa: CASSLAPGGNQPQHF
j_gene: TRBJ1-2; d_gene: TRBD1; v_gene: TRBV7-9; abundance: once; CDR3nt: TGTGCCAGCAGCTCCGACAGGGGAGACTATGGCTACACCTTC; CDR3aa: CASSSDRGDYGYTF
j_gene: TRBJ2-7; d_gene: TRBD2; v_gene: TRBV2; abundance: -; CDR3nt: TGTGCCAGCCGCCAATCGGGACTAGCGGGGGGTGAGCAGTACTTC; CDR3aa: CASRQSGLAGGEQYF
j_gene: TRBJ2-6; d_gene: -; v_gene: TRBV4-1; abundance: -; CDR3nt: TGCGCCAGCAGCCAAGTTGGGCACACCAACGTCCTGACTTTC; CDR3aa: CASSQVGHTNVLTF
j_gene: TRBJ2-2; d_gene: TRBD1; v_gene: TRBV2; abundance: few; CDR3nt: TGTGCCAGCGGAAGGGACAGGGGGCCCGACACCGGGGAGCTGTTTTTT; CDR3aa: CASGRDRGPDTGELFF
j_gene: TRBJ1-1; d_gene: TRBD1; v_gene: TRBV5-8; abundance: -; CDR3nt: TGTGCCAGCAACCTAGTACGGGACAGCATCTCGGGCACTGAAGCTTTCTTT; CDR3aa: CASNLVRDSISGTEAFF
j_gene: TRBJ2-1; d_gene: TRBD2; v_gene: TRBV27; abundance: -; CDR3nt: TGTGCCAGCAGCCGAAAGCGGGGGGGCTTCGATGAGCAGTTCTTC; CDR3aa: CASSRKRGGFDEQFF